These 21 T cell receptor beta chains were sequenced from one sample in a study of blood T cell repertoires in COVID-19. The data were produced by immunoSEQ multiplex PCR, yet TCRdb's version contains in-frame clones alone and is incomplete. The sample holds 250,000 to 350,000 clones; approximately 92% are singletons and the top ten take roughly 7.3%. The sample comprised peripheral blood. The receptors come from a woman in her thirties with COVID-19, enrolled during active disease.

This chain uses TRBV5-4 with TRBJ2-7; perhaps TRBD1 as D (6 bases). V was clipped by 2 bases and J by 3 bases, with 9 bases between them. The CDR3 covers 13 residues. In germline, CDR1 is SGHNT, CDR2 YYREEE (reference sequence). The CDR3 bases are TGTGCCAGCAGCTTTGGACAGAGCTACGAGCAGTACTTC. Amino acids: CASSFGQSYEQYF.

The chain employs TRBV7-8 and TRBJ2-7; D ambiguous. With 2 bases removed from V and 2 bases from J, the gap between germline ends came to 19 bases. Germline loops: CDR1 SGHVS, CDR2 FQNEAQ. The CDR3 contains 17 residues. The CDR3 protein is CASSLSWSTTIPYEQYF. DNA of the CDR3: TGTGCCAGCAGCTTATCTTGGTCCACAACCATTCCCTACGAGCAGTACTTC.

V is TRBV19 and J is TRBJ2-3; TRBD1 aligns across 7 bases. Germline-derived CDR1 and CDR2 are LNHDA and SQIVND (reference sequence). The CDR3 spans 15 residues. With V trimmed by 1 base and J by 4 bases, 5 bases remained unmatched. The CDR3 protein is CASSIGQGLADTQYF. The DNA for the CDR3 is TGTGCCAGTAGTATAGGACAGGGCCTCGCAGATACGCAGTATTTT.

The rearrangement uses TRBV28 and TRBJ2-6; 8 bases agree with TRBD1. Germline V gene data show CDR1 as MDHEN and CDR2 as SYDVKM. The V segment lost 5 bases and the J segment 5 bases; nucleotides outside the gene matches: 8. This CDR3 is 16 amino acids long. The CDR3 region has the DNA TGTGCCAGCAGTCCGAGGACAGGGAGGAGGGCCAACGTCCTGACTTTC. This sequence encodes CASSPRTGRRANVLTF.

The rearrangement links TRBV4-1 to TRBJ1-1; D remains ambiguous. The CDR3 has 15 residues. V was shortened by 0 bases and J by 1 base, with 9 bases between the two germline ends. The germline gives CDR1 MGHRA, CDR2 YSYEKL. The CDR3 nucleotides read TGCGCCAGCAGCCAAGAAAGGGCGGGGAACACTGAAGCTTTCTTT. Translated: CASSQERAGNTEAFF.

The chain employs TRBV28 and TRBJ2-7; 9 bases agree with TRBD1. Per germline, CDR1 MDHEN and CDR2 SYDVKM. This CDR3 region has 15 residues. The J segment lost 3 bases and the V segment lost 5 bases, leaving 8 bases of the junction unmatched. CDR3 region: CASSPTGGVYYEQYF. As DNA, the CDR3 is TGTGCCAGCAGTCCGACAGGGGGAGTCTACTACGAGCAGTACTTC.

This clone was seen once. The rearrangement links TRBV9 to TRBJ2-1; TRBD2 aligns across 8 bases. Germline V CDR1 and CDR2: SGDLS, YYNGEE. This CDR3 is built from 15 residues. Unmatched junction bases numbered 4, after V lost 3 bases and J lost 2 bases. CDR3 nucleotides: TGTGCCAGCAGCGCAGCGGGAGTCGCCTACAATGAGCAGTTCTTC. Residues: CASSAAGVAYNEQFF. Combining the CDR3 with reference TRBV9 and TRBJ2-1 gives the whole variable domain DSGVTQTPKHLITATGQRVTLRCSPRSGDLSVYWYQQSLDQGLQFLIQYYNGEERAKGNILERFSAQQFPDLHSELNLSSLELGDSALYFCASSAAGVAYNEQFFGPGTRLTVL.

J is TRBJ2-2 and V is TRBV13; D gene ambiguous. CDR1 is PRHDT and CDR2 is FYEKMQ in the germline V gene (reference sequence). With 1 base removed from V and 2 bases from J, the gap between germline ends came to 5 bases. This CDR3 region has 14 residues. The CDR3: CASSLDSNTGELFF. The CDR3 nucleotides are TGTGCCAGCAGCTTAGACAGTAACACCGGGGAGCTGTTTTTT.

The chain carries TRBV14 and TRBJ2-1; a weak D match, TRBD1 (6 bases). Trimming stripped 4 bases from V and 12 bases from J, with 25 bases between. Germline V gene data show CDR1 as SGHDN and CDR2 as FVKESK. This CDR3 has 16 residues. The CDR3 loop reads CASSPLRGTNSQAQFF. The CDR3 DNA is TGTGCCAGCAGCCCATTGAGGGGGACCAACTCGCAGGCGCAGTTCTTC.

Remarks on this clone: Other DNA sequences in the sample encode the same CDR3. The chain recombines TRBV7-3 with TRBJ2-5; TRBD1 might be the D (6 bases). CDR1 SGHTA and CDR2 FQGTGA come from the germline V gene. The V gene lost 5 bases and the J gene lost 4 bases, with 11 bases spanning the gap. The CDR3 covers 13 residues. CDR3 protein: CASSAQGRETQYF. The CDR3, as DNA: TGTGCCAGCAGCGCCCAGGGGAGAGAGACCCAGTACTTC.

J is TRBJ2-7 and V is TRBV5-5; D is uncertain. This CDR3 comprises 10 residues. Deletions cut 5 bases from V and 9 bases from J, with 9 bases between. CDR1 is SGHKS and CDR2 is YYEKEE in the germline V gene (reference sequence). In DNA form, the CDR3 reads TGTGCCAGCAGGATCGGTGGGCAGTACTTC. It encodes CASRIGGQYF.

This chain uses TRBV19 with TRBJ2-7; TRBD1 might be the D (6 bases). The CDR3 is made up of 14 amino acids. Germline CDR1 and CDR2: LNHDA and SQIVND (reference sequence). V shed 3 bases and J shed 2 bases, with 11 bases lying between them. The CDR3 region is CASSIHREPYEQYF. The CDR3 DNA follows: TGTGCCAGTAGTATCCACAGGGAGCCCTACGAGCAGTACTTC.

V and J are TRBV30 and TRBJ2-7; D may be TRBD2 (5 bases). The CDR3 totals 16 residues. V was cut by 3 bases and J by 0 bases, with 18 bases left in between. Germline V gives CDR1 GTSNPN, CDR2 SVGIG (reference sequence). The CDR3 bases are TGTGCCTGGAGCGCTAGCCGGACGGGCCGCTCCTACGAGCAGTACTTC. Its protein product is CAWSASRTGRSYEQYF.

The DNA for the CDR3 is TGTGCCAGCAGCTTAATGGGGGAGGGATCCTACAATGAGCAGTTCTTC. Protein sequence: CASSLMGEGSYNEQFF. J is TRBJ2-1 and V is TRBV7-3; TRBD2 matches at 7 bases. CDR3 length: 16 amino acids. Trimming at V came to 1 base and at J to 1 base, leaving 4 bases not matched to a gene. Germline assignment: CDR1 SGHTA and CDR2 FQGTGA.

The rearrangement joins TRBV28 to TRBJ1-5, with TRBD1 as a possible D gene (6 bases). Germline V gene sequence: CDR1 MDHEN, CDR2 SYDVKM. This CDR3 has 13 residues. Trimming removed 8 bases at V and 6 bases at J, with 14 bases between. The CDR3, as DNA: TGTGCCAGCCGGTGGGGGGGCTCTCAGCCCCAGCATTTT. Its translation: CASRWGGSQPQHF.

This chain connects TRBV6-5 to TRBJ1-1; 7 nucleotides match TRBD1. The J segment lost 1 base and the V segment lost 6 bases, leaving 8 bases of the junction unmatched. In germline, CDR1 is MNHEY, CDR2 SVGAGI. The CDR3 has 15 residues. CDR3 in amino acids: CASRPDRAQNTEAFF. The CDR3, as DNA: TGTGCCAGCAGGCCTGACAGGGCCCAGAACACTGAAGCTTTCTTT.

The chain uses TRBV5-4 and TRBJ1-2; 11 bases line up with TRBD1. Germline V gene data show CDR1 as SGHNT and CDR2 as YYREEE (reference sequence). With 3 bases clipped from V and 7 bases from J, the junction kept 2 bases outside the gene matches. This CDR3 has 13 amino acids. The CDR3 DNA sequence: TGTGCCAGCAGCTCGGACAGGGGGCTTGGCTACACCTTC. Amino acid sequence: CASSSDRGLGYTF. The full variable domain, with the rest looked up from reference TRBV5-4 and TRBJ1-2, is ETGVTQSPTHLIKTRGQQVTLRCSSQSGHNTVSWYQQALGQGPQFIFQYYREEENGRGNFPPRFSGLQFPNYSSELNVNALELDDSALYLCASSSDRGLGYTFGSGTRLTVV.

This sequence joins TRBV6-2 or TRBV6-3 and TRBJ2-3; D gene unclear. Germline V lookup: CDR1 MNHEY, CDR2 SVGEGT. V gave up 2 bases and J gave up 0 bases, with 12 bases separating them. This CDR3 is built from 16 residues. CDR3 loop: CASSYRDKTSTDTQYF. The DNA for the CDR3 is TGTGCCAGCAGTTACCGCGACAAAACTAGCACAGATACGCAGTATTTT.

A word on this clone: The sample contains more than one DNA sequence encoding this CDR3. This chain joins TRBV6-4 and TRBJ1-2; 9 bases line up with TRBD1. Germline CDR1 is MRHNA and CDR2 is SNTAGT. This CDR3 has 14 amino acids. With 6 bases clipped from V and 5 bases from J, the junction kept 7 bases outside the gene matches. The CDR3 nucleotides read TGTGCCAGCAGCCCCGGGACAGGGAATTATGGCTACACCTTC. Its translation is CASSPGTGNYGYTF.

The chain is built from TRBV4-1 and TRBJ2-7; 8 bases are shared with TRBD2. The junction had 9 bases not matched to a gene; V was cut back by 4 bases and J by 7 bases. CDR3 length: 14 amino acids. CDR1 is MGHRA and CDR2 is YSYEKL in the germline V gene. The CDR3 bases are TGCGCCAGCAGCCTTCAGCGGGAGTGGCTTGAGCAGTACTTC. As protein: CASSLQREWLEQYF.

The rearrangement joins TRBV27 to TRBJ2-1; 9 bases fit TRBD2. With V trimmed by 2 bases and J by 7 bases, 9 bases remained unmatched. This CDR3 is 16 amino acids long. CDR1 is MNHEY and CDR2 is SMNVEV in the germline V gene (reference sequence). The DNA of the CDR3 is TGTGCCAGCAGTTTAGAATTTAGCGGGAGTTGGAATGAGCAGTTCTTC. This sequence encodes CASSLEFSGSWNEQFF.